A selection of T cell receptor beta chains follows, all from one sample in a study of human T cells and chemical hapten exposure. TCRdb called the RACE reads again in MiXCR, with one record for every CDR3 protein. The data show fewer than 95,000 distinct CDR3 sequences, 10% seen once. This specimen consisted of whole blood, obtained in connection with sensitization to the hapten diphenylcyclopropenone (DPC). Receptor source: a middle-aged man with alopecia areata. Some clones in this sample may be carry-over from other donors' samples. CDR3s leave out the opening cysteine and the closing phenylalanine or tryptophan.

V gene	CDR3 length	CDR3 protein
TRBV10-3	14	AISPARGLSSYEQY
TRBV7-9	14	ASSPLAGQGIAEAF
TRBV12-3/TRBV12-4	10	ASSLRDSPLH
TRBV7-7	12	ASSPDRGKETQY
TRBV6-6	13	ASSSMDRGHYGYT
TRBV28	15	ASSLWVTGQGSDEQF
TRBV29-1	12	SVASWTYAKEQY
TRBV7-8	10	ASSLGNPEAF
TRBV6-2/TRBV6-3	12	ASSNQGDGQPQH
TRBV18	14	ASSPYGTAAKDTQY
TRBV20-1	12	SARDPRHHYEQY
TRBV10-3	11	AISAQGTDTQY
TRBV6-2/TRBV6-3	13	ASSYAGAGANVLT
TRBV21-1	14	ASSKEEGMFNQPQH
TRBV29-1	10	SVVVSNQPQH
TRBV5-1	13	ASSLDSGTADTQY
TRBV7-7	17	ASSPLHTSGYLAKETQY
TRBV7-9	14	ASSLVSGTTNEKLF
TRBV12-3/TRBV12-4	14	ASSLSGGASNQPQH
TRBV12-3/TRBV12-4	12	ASSLIGPPGELF
TRBV24-1	13	ATSDLGSSYNEQF
TRBV3-1	11	ASSQDRGLPQH
TRBV20-1	12	SARLAGATDTQY
TRBV6-2/TRBV6-3	14	ASTGQRQGISYEQY
TRBV14	11	ASSPLSGDTQY
TRBV6-2/TRBV6-3	14	ASSYSPERLYNEQF
TRBV29-1	13	SGVYGGGIGETQY
TRBV7-2	13	ASSLQGTSSYEQY
TRBV3-1	12	ASSQAFNTGELF
TRBV20-1	11	SAPGQGRQPQH
TRBV6-5	12	ASSYHPRQNEQF
TRBV12-3/TRBV12-4	10	ASSLVRGELF
TRBV20-1	12	SARVGGGNQPQH
TRBV20-1	11	SAAGGSTDTQY
TRBV25-1	11	ASSEAGVNEQF
TRBV7-2	9	ASSPAYEQY
TRBV5-6	12	ASSLGTADQPQH
TRBV19	15	ASSEDRGASGANVLT
TRBV28	14	ASSRRGALSTDTQY
TRBV12-3/TRBV12-4	11	ASRLGAGTEAF
TRBV7-9	11	ASSLETGNTIY
TRBV24-1	12	ATSDKQGYQPQH
TRBV5-1	13	ASTSTTGTQETQY
TRBV4-1	12	ASRMTSGRYEQY
TRBV5-4	12	ASKRETEAYEQY
TRBV6-1	12	ASSVGAGGDTQY
TRBV4-3	19	ASSQDLYLGLGGPSSNEQF
TRBV7-2	16	ASSLRPGTGATRSEQY
TRBV12-3/TRBV12-4	12	ASRGGMFQETQY
TRBV11-1	14	ASSPPSGTLQRAQY
TRBV28	18	ASIDGDSPDLPGSGNTIY
TRBV5-1	14	ASSLGWAAAGDEQF
TRBV30	11	AWSVSAGTGYT
TRBV27	13	ASTPGAAYNSPLN
TRBV6-5	12	AAGLAGDAGELF
TRBV7-3	14	ASSSGSGSSYNEQF
TRBV28	11	ASSFLQTETQY
TRBV7-2	10	ASRKMIDTQY
TRBV14	12	ASSQVGSPNTQY